The clone carrying this T cell receptor (beta chain) was counted a few times. The target antigen is unknown. V gave up 4 bases and J gave up 7 bases, with 22 bases separating them. Germline lookup yields CDR1 GTSNPN and CDR2 SVGIG (reference sequence). The CDR3 sequence is 15 residues long. The data belong to a study of cytomegalovirus exposure and HLA in healthy donors. This PCR relied on a set of 60 Vbeta primers and 13 Jbeta primers. In the original analysis: Unique TCR beta chains totaled around 86 million in a later count, with around 11 million of them shared. TCRdb's table, derived via immunoSEQ multiplex PCR, lists solely in-frame clones and lacks some. The V and J calls and the clone size are those of that table, but D and trimming were determined from the DNA. The sample lists tens of thousands of clones, 75% to 85% occurring once. Study-level results: The presence/absence work took it that sequencing depth was about the same across donors. Data from an earlier analysis indicated that most TCR beta V segments were productive either about 87% or about 30% of the time. Both high specificity and high sensitivity reportedly marked the classifier's diagnosis of cytomegalovirus status.

The sample consisted of PBMCs. The V gene is TRBV30, the J gene TRBJ1-2, with a weak D call TRBD1 (5 bases). The sequence came from a man over 45 in good health and CMV-seropositive. The CDR3 region is CAWTPDPIGRGGYTF. In DNA form, the CDR3 reads TGTGCCTGGACGCCCGACCCTATAGGAAGGGGTGGCTACACCTTC.